The next 14 T cell receptor beta chains were all read from a single sample in a study of PD-1 blockade in classical Hodgkin lymphoma. Assay: immunoSEQ multiplex PCR; the TCRdb copy retains only in-frame clones and omits some. The sample has roughly 4,000 clones, approximately 72% seen once. Stated time point: cycle 4 day 1 (C4D1), after 6 weeks of nivolumab. Following autologous stem cell transplantation, relapse occurred in every patient, and exposure to brentuximab vedotin varied. The authors enriched CD8+ T cells from thawed PBMCs via magnetic negative selection. Sequenced here: CD8+ T cells from blood, sampled before the fourth cycle of nivolumab. The receptors stem from a human donor with classical Hodgkin lymphoma.

The chain uses TRBV28 and TRBJ2-1; 7 bases align to TRBD1. V dropped 7 bases and J dropped 9; count of bases not matched to a gene: 15. Germline loops: CDR1 MDHEN, CDR2 SYDVKM. This CDR3 contains 15 residues. The CDR3 sequence: CASNRGQEIFGEQFF. Written as DNA, the CDR3 is TGTGCCAGCAACCGAGGACAGGAGATTTTTGGTGAGCAGTTCTTC.

The V and J genes are TRBV4-1 and TRBJ2-7; no reliable D call. CDR3 length: 14 amino acids. Germline lookup yields CDR1 MGHRA and CDR2 YSYEKL. V lost 4 bases and J lost 2, with 12 bases in between. The CDR3 sequence: CASSRTAGTYEQYF. DNA for the CDR3: TGCGCCAGCAGCCGGACCGCAGGAACCTACGAGCAGTACTTC.

The rearrangement uses TRBV28 and TRBJ2-3; D call uncertain. Germline V gene sequence: CDR1 MDHEN, CDR2 SYDVKM. The CDR3 contains 16 residues. V shed 1 base and J shed 0 bases, with 11 bases lying between them. In DNA form, the CDR3 reads TGTGCCAGCAGTTTATCCACAGAAACTAGCACAGATACGCAGTATTTT. Its protein is CASSLSTETSTDTQYF.

This clone appeared a single time. The genes are TRBV27 and TRBJ2-1; D call uncertain. The V and J ends lost 5 bases and 4 bases respectively, with 21 bases between them. CDR3 length: 17 amino acids. Germline values: CDR1 MNHEY, CDR2 SMNVEV (reference sequence). The CDR3 loop reads CASSPQTHLESYNEQFF. The CDR3 coding sequence is TGTGCCAGCAGTCCCCAGACCCATCTCGAATCATACAATGAGCAGTTCTTC.

The chain has TRBV7-9 and TRBJ1-1; D gene unclear. V gave up 4 bases and J gave up 8 bases, with 11 bases separating them. CDR3 length: 12 amino acids. Per germline, CDR1 SEHNR and CDR2 FQNEAQ (reference sequence). For the CDR3, the DNA is TGTGCCAGCAGCTACCCACCTCTCGAAGCTTTCTTT. Residues: CASSYPPLEAFF.

This chain links TRBV19 with TRBJ2-2; 8 bases map to TRBD2. This CDR3 spans 15 amino acids. Per the germline V gene, CDR1 is LNHDA and CDR2 is SQIVND (reference sequence). V lost 8 bases and J lost 7; bases outside the gene matches: 12. CDR3 nucleotide sequence: TGTGCCAGTCGGGAGGGGGAGTTCCAAAGCGGGGAGCTGTTTTTT. This translates into CASREGEFQSGELFF.

The chain links TRBV4-1 to TRBJ2-6, with TRBD1 identical over 9 bases. The germline V gene encodes CDR1 MGHRA and CDR2 YSYEKL. V dropped 1 base and J dropped 4; count of bases not matched to a gene: 5. The CDR3 extends over 17 amino acids. The CDR3 DNA reads TGCGCCAGCAGCCAAGGTACAGGGGGCGCGGGGGCCAACGTCCTGACTTTC. Amino acids: CASSQGTGGAGANVLTF.

V usage is TRBV27 and J usage is TRBJ1-5; 7 bases map to TRBD1. Germline CDR1 reads MNHEY; CDR2 reads SMNVEV (reference sequence). The CDR3 is made up of 14 amino acids. V lost 7 bases, J lost 5 bases, and 8 bases stayed unmatched. The DNA for the CDR3 is TGTGCCAGCACTGGTCAGGGGGTCGATCAGCCCCAGCATTTT. Translated: CASTGQGVDQPQHF.

The rearrangement uses TRBV15 and TRBJ1-1; D is uncertain. V was pared by 0 bases and J by 2 bases, with 13 bases between. This CDR3 comprises 16 residues. In germline, CDR1 is LNHNV, CDR2 YYDKDF (reference sequence). CDR3 region: CATSRDRLTGNTEAFF. The CDR3 nucleotides are TGTGCCACCAGCAGAGATCGTCTCACGGGCAACACTGAAGCTTTCTTT.

This sequence joins TRBV2 and TRBJ1-2; 7 bases line up with TRBD1. CDR3 length equals 13 residues. Germline V gene sequence: CDR1 SNHLY, CDR2 FYNNEI. CDR3 sequence reads: CAREGARGYGYTF. The CDR3 coding sequence is TGTGCGAGGGAGGGGGCGAGGGGCTATGGCTACACCTTC.

This clone came up once. This sequence joins TRBV10-3 and TRBJ1-2; D not resolved. The CDR3 is made up of 13 amino acids. V lost 2 bases, J lost 4 bases, and 8 bases lay in between. Germline V gene data show CDR1 as ENHRY and CDR2 as SYGVKD. CDR3 in amino acids: CAISEDSVYGYTF. DNA of the CDR3: TGTGCCATCAGTGAGGATTCGGTCTATGGCTACACCTTC.

The V call is TRBV11-2, the J call TRBJ1-5, with TRBD1 as a possible D gene (5 bases). V was clipped by 4 bases and J by 0 bases, with 10 bases between them. This CDR3 has 15 amino acids. Looked up from germline, CDR1 is SGHAT and CDR2 is FQNNGV. As DNA, the CDR3 is TGTGCCAGCAGCTCTACAGGTTATAGCAATCAGCCCCAGCATTTT. This gives the protein CASSSTGYSNQPQHF.

The rearrangement uses TRBV4-2 and TRBJ2-4; D not certain. V was clipped by 0 bases and J by 0 bases, with 24 bases between them. Germline assignment: CDR1 LGHNA and CDR2 YNFKEQ. CDR3 size: 21 residues. CDR3 DNA sequence: TGTGCCAGCAGCCAAGAGTGGGTCGACGACCTCGTGGGGATAGCCAAAAACATTCAGTACTTC. Its translation is CASSQEWVDDLVGIAKNIQYF.

V and J are TRBV25-1 and TRBJ2-3; 9 nucleotides agree with TRBD2. Trimming cost V 6 bases and J 5 bases; bases outside gene matches: 12. From germline, CDR1 is MGHDK and CDR2 SYGVNS. The CDR3 is made up of 16 amino acids. The DNA of the CDR3 is TGTGCCAGCAGCCACGGGGAGCGGGAGGATGAAGATACGCAGTATTTT. Its translation: CASSHGEREDEDTQYF.